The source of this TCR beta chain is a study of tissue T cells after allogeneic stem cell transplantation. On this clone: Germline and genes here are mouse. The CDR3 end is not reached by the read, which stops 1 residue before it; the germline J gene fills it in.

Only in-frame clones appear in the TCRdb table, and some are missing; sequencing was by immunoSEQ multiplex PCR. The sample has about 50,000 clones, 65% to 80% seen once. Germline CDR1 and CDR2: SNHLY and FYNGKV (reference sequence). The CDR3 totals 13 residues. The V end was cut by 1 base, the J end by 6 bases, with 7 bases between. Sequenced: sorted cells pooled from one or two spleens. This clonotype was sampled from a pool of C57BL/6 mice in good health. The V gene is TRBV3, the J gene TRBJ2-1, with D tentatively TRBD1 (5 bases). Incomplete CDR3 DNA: TGTGCCAGCAGCTTAGAGGGGTCTGCTGAGCAGTTC. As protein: CASSLEGSAEQF. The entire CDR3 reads CASSLEGSAEQFF.